This T cell receptor (beta chain) derives from a study of cytomegalovirus exposure and HLA in healthy donors. In the study overall: An analysis done earlier identified approximately 120 million unique TCR beta sequences from 190 million or so T cells. An early data release held tens of millions of unique TCRs from HLA-typed donors. Study results and limitations: The authors enumerated some 170 TCR beta chains as linked to cytomegalovirus. Presence/absence analyses assumed roughly uniform sequencing depth across donors, which may not hold.

The PCR was carried out with 60 Vbeta primers and 13 Jbeta primers. Sequencing was performed with immunoSEQ multiplex PCR; in TCRdb, only in-frame clones are kept and a portion is missing. The sample carries more than 110,000 clones, 70% to 90% recorded once. V dropped 4 bases and J dropped 1 base, with 11 bases sitting between them. The V gene's germline CDR1 is SGDLS and CDR2 YYNGEE. The CDR3 covers 14 residues. Comments on this clone: Its matching antigen is unknown. This sample includes further DNA sequences coding for the same CDR3.

Sequenced: PBMCs. The rearrangement joins TRBV9 to TRBJ1-1; maybe TRBD1 (6 bases). This TCR was recovered from a man over 45 in good health and CMV-seronegative. CDR3 in amino acids: CASSLRTENTEAFF. The CDR3 nucleotides read TGTGCCAGCAGCCTCCGGACAGAGAACACTGAAGCTTTCTTT.